The sample holds one count of the clone carrying this T cell receptor beta chain. The source of the sample is a study of blood T cell repertoires in COVID-19. Study background: Both acute and convalescent COVID-19 samples were obtained from the United States, Italy and Spain. In each case, the material was cDNA or gDNA derived from T cells, B-cell-depleted T cells, or PBMCs.

Sequenced by immunoSEQ multiplex PCR; TCRdb stores in-frame clones only, minus some. There are a few hundred thousand clones in the sample; 85% to 90% occur only once, and about 2% lies in the top ten. Followed over time, Seattle patients had been enrolled while infection was active. The CDR3 totals 15 residues. V was pared by 5 bases and J by 0 bases, with 10 bases between. The V gene's germline CDR1 is SGHTA and CDR2 FQGNSA. This sequence was found in a woman aged 55 to 70 with COVID-19, enrolled during active disease. The chain carries TRBV7-2 and TRBJ1-4, with D unresolved. Source material: peripheral blood. CDR3 loop: CASSATSATNEKLFF. CDR3 nucleotide sequence: TGTGCCAGCAGCGCGACATCTGCAACTAATGAAAAACTGTTTTTT.